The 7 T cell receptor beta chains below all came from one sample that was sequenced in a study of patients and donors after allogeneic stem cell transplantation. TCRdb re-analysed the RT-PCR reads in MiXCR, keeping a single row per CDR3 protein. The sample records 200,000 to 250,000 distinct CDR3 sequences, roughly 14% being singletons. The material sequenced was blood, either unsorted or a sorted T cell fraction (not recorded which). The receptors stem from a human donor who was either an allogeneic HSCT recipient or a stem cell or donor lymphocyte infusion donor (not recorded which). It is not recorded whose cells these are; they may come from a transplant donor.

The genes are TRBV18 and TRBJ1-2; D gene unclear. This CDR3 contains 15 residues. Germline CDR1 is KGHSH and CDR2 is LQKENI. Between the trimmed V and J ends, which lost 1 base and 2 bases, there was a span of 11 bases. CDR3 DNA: TGTGCCAGCTCACCACAGACACAGCCCAACTATGGCTACACCTTC. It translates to CASSPQTQPNYGYTF.

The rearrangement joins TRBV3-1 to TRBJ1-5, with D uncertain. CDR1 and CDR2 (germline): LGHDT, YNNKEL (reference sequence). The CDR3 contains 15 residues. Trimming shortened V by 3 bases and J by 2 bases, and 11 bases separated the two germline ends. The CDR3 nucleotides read TGTGCCAGCAGCCAGGGCCATGGGGGCAATCAGCCCCAGCATTTT. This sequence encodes CASSQGHGGNQPQHF.

CDR3 region: CASSLSFTGDYGYTF. CDR3 nucleotide sequence: TGTGCCAGCAGTTTATCTTTTACAGGGGATTATGGCTACACCTTC. The chain joins TRBV27 to TRBJ1-2; 7 bases align to TRBD1. Germline trimming cut 0 bases from V and 5 bases from J; bases unmatched to any gene: 6. Germline CDR1 is MNHEY and CDR2 is SMNVEV (reference sequence). The CDR3 has 15 residues.

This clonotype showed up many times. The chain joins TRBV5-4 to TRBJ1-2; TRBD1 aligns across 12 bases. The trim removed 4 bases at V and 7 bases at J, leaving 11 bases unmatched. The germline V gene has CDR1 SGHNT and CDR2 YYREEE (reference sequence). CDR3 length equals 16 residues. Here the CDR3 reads CASSTGQGARASGYTF. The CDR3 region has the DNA TGTGCCAGCAGCACGGGACAGGGGGCGAGGGCGTCTGGCTACACCTTC.

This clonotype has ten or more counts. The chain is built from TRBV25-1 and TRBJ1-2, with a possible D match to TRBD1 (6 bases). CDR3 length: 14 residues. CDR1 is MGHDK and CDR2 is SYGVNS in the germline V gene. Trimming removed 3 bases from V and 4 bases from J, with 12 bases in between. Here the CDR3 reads CASSESGAGYGYTF. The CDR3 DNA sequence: TGTGCCAGCAGTGAGTCAGGGGCCGGCTATGGCTACACCTTC.

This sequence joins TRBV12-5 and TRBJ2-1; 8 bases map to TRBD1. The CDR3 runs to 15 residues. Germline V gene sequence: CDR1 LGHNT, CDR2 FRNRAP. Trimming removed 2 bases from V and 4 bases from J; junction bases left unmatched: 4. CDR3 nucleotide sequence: TGTGCTAGTGGTTTGCAGGGGGCGCAATACAATGAGCAGTTCTTC. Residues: CASGLQGAQYNEQFF.

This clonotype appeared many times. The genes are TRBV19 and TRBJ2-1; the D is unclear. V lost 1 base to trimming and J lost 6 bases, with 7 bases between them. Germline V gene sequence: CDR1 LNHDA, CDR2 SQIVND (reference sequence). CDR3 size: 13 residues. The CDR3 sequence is CASSIVLGNEQFF. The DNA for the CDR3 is TGTGCCAGTAGTATAGTTTTGGGCAATGAGCAGTTCTTC.